The next 13 T cell receptor beta chains were all read from a single sample in a study of shared T cell receptors in the human thymus. Sequencing was performed with immunoSEQ multiplex PCR; in TCRdb, only in-frame clones are kept and a portion is missing. This repertoire shows under 850,000 clones, around 89% found once; its top ten account for 0.0085% to 0.012%. The data were also submitted as part of a second study, on human thymus T cells.

Sequencing input: thymocytes. These receptors originate from a boy under two years old with a congenital heart defect.

The V call is TRBV6-5, the J call TRBJ2-5; D call uncertain. Germline V gives CDR1 MNHEY, CDR2 SVGAGI. CDR3 size: 14 residues. The ends were cut back, 0 bases at V and 1 base at J, with 6 bases in the middle. Here the CDR3 reads CASSYSTSQETQYF. The CDR3 nucleotides read TGTGCCAGCAGTTACTCCACCAGCCAAGAGACCCAGTACTTC.

The J gene is TRBJ2-7, the V gene TRBV7-8; 8 nucleotides agree with TRBD1. Germline assignment: CDR1 SGHVS and CDR2 FQNEAQ. V shed 0 bases, J shed 7 bases, and the junction held 23 bases outside the gene matches. The CDR3 consists of 20 residues. In DNA form, the CDR3 reads TGTGCCAGCAGCTTAGCGGGGTGGAGACAGGGGTTGCCATACCCCTTAGAGCAGTACTTC. This gives the protein CASSLAGWRQGLPYPLEQYF.

The rearrangement uses TRBV7-6 and TRBJ2-1; TRBD2 agrees at 7 bases. This CDR3 is built from 18 residues. In germline, CDR1 is SGHVS, CDR2 FNYEAQ. V shed 0 bases and J 0 bases; nucleotides not matched to a gene: 8. CDR3 region: CASSLAHRGGSSYNEQFF. In nucleotides, the CDR3 is TGTGCCAGCAGCTTAGCGCATCGCGGGGGTAGCTCCTACAATGAGCAGTTCTTC.

The genes are TRBV6-1 and TRBJ1-1, with D maybe TRBD1 (5 bases). The CDR3 is 14 amino acids. Germline loops: CDR1 MNHNS, CDR2 SASEGT. Trimming stripped 9 bases from V and 5 bases from J, with 19 bases between. Here the CDR3 DNA reads TGTGCCAGTACTTTGTCGGGGGGAAGGACTGAAGCTTTCTTT. It specifies CASTLSGGRTEAFF.

V and J are TRBV6-4 and TRBJ1-2; perhaps TRBD1 as D (6 bases). V gave up 8 bases and J gave up 8 bases, with 18 bases separating them. CDR3 length: 13 residues. Germline-derived CDR1 and CDR2 are MRHNA and SNTAGT. As DNA, the CDR3 is TGTGCCAGCGGGCAAACAGGGTTAGGCGGCTACACCTTC. Protein sequence: CASGQTGLGGYTF.

In the case of this clone: This same CDR3 is encoded by further DNA sequences in the sample. The chain couples TRBV27 to TRBJ2-7; no clear D gene. V dropped 3 bases and J dropped 0 bases, with 18 bases sitting between them. The CDR3 extends over 17 amino acids. Per germline, CDR1 MNHEY and CDR2 SMNVEV (reference sequence). CDR3 bases: TGTGCCAGCAGTTTCTCCCCCCCAGTCCCCCTCTCCTACGAGCAGTACTTC. It encodes CASSFSPPVPLSYEQYF.

V usage is TRBV4-2 and J usage is TRBJ2-3; TRBD2 aligns across 8 bases. J gave up 0 bases and V 0 bases, and 2 bases lay outside the gene matches. Germline CDR1 reads LGHNA; CDR2 reads YNFKEQ. The CDR3 length is 16 residues. The CDR3 DNA follows: TGTGCCAGCAGCCAAGAGGCTAGCGGGAGCACAGATACGCAGTATTTT. As protein: CASSQEASGSTDTQYF.

The chain employs TRBV5-8 and TRBJ2-3, with D perhaps matching TRBD1 (5 bases). The germline gives CDR1 SGHTS, CDR2 YDEGEE. V shed 2 bases and J shed 1 base, with 20 bases lying between them. The CDR3 runs 18 residues. The CDR3 DNA is TGTGCCAGCAGCTTTGGGCAGGGTGACCTGAAAGGCACAGATACGCAGTATTTT. Translating it yields CASSFGQGDLKGTDTQYF.

The rearrangement links TRBV7-3 to TRBJ1-5; the D is unclear. The length of the CDR3 is 15 residues. Trimming removed 3 bases from V and 2 bases from J, with 11 bases in between. Germline-derived CDR1 and CDR2 are SGHTA and FQGTGA. CDR3 nucleotide sequence: TGTGCCAGCAGCTTTAGGGAGTTAGGCAATCAGCCCCAGCATTTT. The encoded protein is CASSFRELGNQPQHF.

This chain uses TRBV19 with TRBJ2-7, with no clear D. Trimming took off 1 base at V and 0 bases at J, with 4 bases between the two ends. Looked up from germline, CDR1 is LNHDA and CDR2 is SQIVND (reference sequence). This CDR3 is built from 13 residues. The CDR3 DNA sequence: TGTGCCAGTAGTATAGGGCCCTCCTACGAGCAGTACTTC. Encoded protein: CASSIGPSYEQYF.

The genes are TRBV6-1 and TRBJ2-5; 10 positions agree with TRBD1. Germline CDR1 reads MNHNS; CDR2 reads SASEGT. The junction had 8 bases not matched to a gene; V was cut back by 8 bases and J by 5 bases. The CDR3 contains 14 residues. The CDR3 spells CASGGTGVRETQYF. The CDR3 nucleotides are TGTGCCAGCGGGGGGACAGGGGTACGCGAGACCCAGTACTTC.

This clone was observed once. V gene TRBV5-1 combines with J gene TRBJ2-3, with D maybe TRBD1 (6 bases). Germline CDR1 is SGHRS and CDR2 is YFSETQ. This CDR3 has 15 residues. V lost 3 bases to trimming and J lost 4 bases, with 15 bases between them. The CDR3 DNA reads TGCGCCAGCAGCTCAGGACAGAGACAGCCAGATACGCAGTATTTT. This sequence encodes CASSSGQRQPDTQYF.

V usage is TRBV7-9 and J usage is TRBJ2-3; D is possibly TRBD2 (6 bases). CDR3 size: 16 residues. Trimming removed 5 bases at V and 1 base at J, with 16 bases between. Germline CDR1 SEHNR, CDR2 FQNEAQ (reference sequence). The CDR3, as DNA: TGTGCCAGCAGCCGCCGGGTAGCGGATCGCACAGATACGCAGTATTTT. Protein sequence: CASSRRVADRTDTQYF.